The next 10 T cell receptor beta chains were all read from a single sample in a study of identical twins. TCRdb fed the 5' RACE reads into MiXCR, producing one record per CDR3 protein. The table lists 200,000 to 250,000 distinct CDR3 sequences, under 12% of them singletons. The sample consisted of memory T cells sorted from blood. These receptors all stem from a man in his fifties in good health.

This clonotype was observed at least ten times. The chain carries TRBV10-3 and TRBJ1-6; no clear D gene. The CDR3 is made up of 15 amino acids. Trimming took 7 bases from V and 4 from J, leaving 14 bases between them. CDR1 ENHRY and CDR2 SYGVKD come from the germline V gene. This chain's CDR3 is CAIKETDTYNSPLHF. In DNA, the CDR3 is TGTGCCATCAAGGAAACGGATACTTATAATTCACCCCTCCACTTT.

This clonotype was counted ten times or more. The chain couples TRBV20-1 to TRBJ2-7, with TRBD2 matching 7 bases. Losses at the gene ends were 1 base for V and 9 bases for J; bases not matched to a gene: 6. Germline V gene sequence: CDR1 DFQATT, CDR2 SNEGSKA (reference sequence). The length of the CDR3 is 12 residues. This chain's CDR3 is CSARGGGNRQYF. The DNA of the CDR3 is TGCAGTGCTAGAGGGGGGGGGAACCGGCAGTACTTC.

The chain employs TRBV30 and TRBJ1-1, with 8 positions matching TRBD1. The CDR3 extends over 13 amino acids. The germline V gene has CDR1 GTSNPN and CDR2 SVGIG (reference sequence). V was pared by 3 bases and J by 3 bases, with 3 bases of the junction left unmatched. The CDR3 protein is CAWRDRVYTEAFF. The CDR3 DNA reads TGTGCCTGGAGGGACAGGGTGTACACTGAAGCTTTCTTT.

The V gene is TRBV4-2, the J gene TRBJ2-5; D is ambiguous. V lost 1 base and J lost 0, with 6 bases in between. Germline V gene sequence: CDR1 LGHNA, CDR2 YNFKEQ. The CDR3 loop spans 14 amino acids. The CDR3 region has the DNA TGTGCCAGCAGCCAAGGTCGGAACCAAGAGACCCAGTACTTC. Protein product: CASSQGRNQETQYF.

The chain joins TRBV2 to TRBJ2-3; no reliable D call. Germline assignment: CDR1 SNHLY and CDR2 FYNNEI. CDR3 length equals 15 residues. V lost 4 bases to trimming and J lost 1 base, with 12 bases between them. In DNA form, the CDR3 reads TGTGCCAGCAGTGCAGCGACTCAGGGCACAGATACGCAGTATTTT. Translated: CASSAATQGTDTQYF.

This clonotype was seen only a few times. The chain combines TRBV29-1 with TRBJ1-2; unclear D gene. Germline V CDR1 and CDR2: SQVTM, ANQGSEA. Trimming took off 4 bases at V and 4 bases at J, with 10 bases between the two ends. The CDR3 runs 12 residues. This CDR3 is CSVAGDLYGYTF. The CDR3 nucleotides are TGCAGCGTTGCCGGAGACCTCTATGGCTACACCTTC.

In this sample, this clonotype turned up a few times. The V gene is TRBV10-1, the J gene TRBJ2-3; the D gene is possibly TRBD2 (6 bases). The CDR3 is made up of 14 amino acids. V was clipped by 3 bases and J by 2 bases, with 9 bases between them. Germline CDR1 reads WNHNN; CDR2 reads SYGVQD (reference sequence). CDR3 sequence (DNA): TGCGCCAGCAGTGAACTAGCCCCCACAGATACGCAGTATTTT. Its protein product is CASSELAPTDTQYF.

This clonotype has more than one count but fewer than ten. This chain links TRBV14 with TRBJ1-1; D gene uncertain. The CDR3 has 13 amino acids. CDR1 and CDR2 (germline): SGHDN, FVKESK. V was clipped by 4 bases and J by 5 bases, with 11 bases between them. CDR3 DNA sequence: TGTGCCAGCAGCCCATGGGAGGGTACTGAAGCTTTCTTT. It yields the protein CASSPWEGTEAFF. Variable domain in full (rest from reference TRBV14 and TRBJ1-1): EAGVTQFPSHSVIEKGQTVTLRCDPISGHDNLYWYRRVMGKEIKFLLHFVKESKQDESGMPNNRFLAERTGGTYSTLKVQPAELEDSGVYFCASSPWEGTEAFFGQGTRLTVV.

This clonotype has a handful of counts. V gene TRBV7-8 combines with J gene TRBJ2-7; D may correspond to TRBD1 or TRBD2 (6 bases each). V lost 3 bases to trimming and J lost 6 bases, with 15 bases between them. The CDR3 is made up of 14 amino acids. Germline CDR1 is SGHVS and CDR2 is FQNEAQ. CDR3 DNA sequence: TGTGCCAGCAGCTTTGGGGCCGAGGGGGGCGAGCAGTACTTC. Translated, it gives CASSFGAEGGEQYF.

Remarks on this clonotype: A read error may explain this, as a much larger clone is one base away. V gene TRBV7-3 combines with J gene TRBJ2-3; D gene unclear. V was clipped by 1 base and J by 5 bases, with 7 bases between them. The germline V gene has CDR1 SGHTA and CDR2 FQGTGA. CDR3 length: 13 residues. DNA for the CDR3: TGTGCCAGCAGCTTAATTCGCATAGATACGCAGTATTTT. It is translated as CASSLIRIDTQYF.